One and the same sample provided the 27 T cell receptor beta chains below, sequenced in a study of cytomegalovirus exposure and HLA in healthy donors. Data came from immunoSEQ multiplex PCR; TCRdb stores just in-frame clones and leaves some out. This table holds about 110,000 clones, 88% found once. The sequenced sample consisted of PBMCs. The receptor source for this set is a young woman in good health and CMV-seropositive.

The chain couples TRBV29-1 to TRBJ1-1; 7 nucleotides line up with TRBD1. V gave up 6 bases and J gave up 8 bases; unmatched junction bases: 15. The length of the CDR3 is 14 residues. Looked up from germline, CDR1 is SQVTM and CDR2 is ANQGSEA. The CDR3 DNA sequence: TGCAGCGTCGAACGCAAACTCGGGGACAGAGAAGCTTTCTTT. This codes for CSVERKLGDREAFF.

The chain uses TRBV2 and TRBJ1-1; 10 bases match TRBD1. This CDR3 comprises 14 residues. CDR1 and CDR2 (germline): SNHLY, FYNNEI. With V trimmed by 9 bases and J by 4 bases, 8 bases remained unmatched. This chain's CDR3 is CARARTGGLTEAFF. Here the CDR3 DNA reads TGTGCCAGAGCGAGGACAGGGGGACTCACTGAAGCTTTCTTT.

This chain connects TRBV29-1 to TRBJ1-3; 8 bases match TRBD1. CDR1 and CDR2 (germline): SQVTM, ANQGSEA. The CDR3 spans 14 residues. J was trimmed by 8 bases and V by 2 bases; bases with no gene match: 8. The CDR3 DNA is TGCAGCGTTGAACGGGCAGGGGGCAGCGACACCATATATTTT. Translating gives CSVERAGGSDTIYF.

This sequence joins TRBV7-6 and TRBJ2-5, with 13 bases aligning to TRBD2. Germline trimming cut 2 bases from V and 5 bases from J; bases unmatched to any gene: 8. Germline V gives CDR1 SGHVS, CDR2 FNYEAQ. The CDR3 runs to 17 residues. This chain's CDR3 is CASSLSWTSGGAETQYF. In nucleotides, the CDR3 is TGTGCCAGCAGCTTATCCTGGACTAGCGGGGGAGCCGAGACCCAGTACTTC.

The chain links TRBV7-9 to TRBJ2-1, with 12 bases identical to TRBD1. Per the germline V gene, CDR1 is SEHNR and CDR2 is FQNEAQ (reference sequence). V lost 6 bases and J lost 8; bases outside the gene matches: 5. There are 14 residues in the CDR3. The CDR3 bases are TGTGCCAGCAGTTTGGGACAGGGGGCTTATGAGCAGTTCTTC. Residues: CASSLGQGAYEQFF.

This clone was recorded a few times. The chain couples TRBV6-4 to TRBJ2-3; TRBD2 matches 10 bases. This CDR3 spans 15 amino acids. The germline gives CDR1 MRHNA, CDR2 SNTAGT. The V and J ends lost 2 bases and 1 base, in that order; junction bases with no gene match: 0. The CDR3 spells CASSDTSGGTDTQYF. As DNA, the CDR3 is TGTGCCAGCAGTGACACTAGCGGGGGCACAGATACGCAGTATTTT.

The chain uses TRBV18 and TRBJ1-5; 7 nucleotides align to TRBD1. CDR3 length: 14 amino acids. The germline CDR1 and CDR2 sequences are KGHSH and LQKENI. J lost 7 bases, V lost 3 bases, and 6 bases had no gene match. The CDR3 spells CASSPVGQRQPQHF. CDR3 DNA sequence: TGTGCCAGCTCACCCGTGGGACAGCGACAGCCCCAGCATTTT.

Worth noting for this clone: Other DNA sequences in the sample encode the same CDR3. V is TRBV19 and J is TRBJ1-6; tentatively, D is TRBD1 (5 bases). V was shortened by 2 bases and J by 1 base, with 6 bases between the two germline ends. The CDR3 spans 15 residues. Germline lookup yields CDR1 LNHDA and CDR2 SQIVND (reference sequence). The CDR3 loop is CASSITGSYNSPLHF. CDR3 DNA sequence: TGTGCCAGTAGTATAACAGGTTCCTATAATTCACCCCTCCACTTT.

This chain links TRBV27 with TRBJ2-3, with TRBD1 identical over 8 bases. V shed 8 bases and J 14 bases; nucleotides not matched to a gene: 18. Germline CDR1 and CDR2: MNHEY and SMNVEV (reference sequence). The CDR3 loop spans 14 amino acids. The CDR3 DNA sequence: TGTGCCAGCCGTCCCATGGGCCGGGACAGGAGTCGGTATTTT. Its translation: CASRPMGRDRSRYF.

This clone has more than one count but fewer than ten. The rearrangement joins TRBV7-9 to TRBJ2-2; 9 nucleotides match TRBD1. The CDR3 has 17 amino acids. Germline-derived CDR1 and CDR2 are SEHNR and FQNEAQ (reference sequence). Germline trimming cut 0 bases from V and 4 bases from J; bases unmatched to any gene: 6. DNA for the CDR3: TGTGCCAGCAGCTTAGCCACAGGGGGCGGTGGCACCGGGGAGCTGTTTTTT. Its translation is CASSLATGGGGTGELFF.

The chain employs TRBV6-5 and TRBJ1-4; 8 bases agree with TRBD1. J gave up 2 bases and V 5 bases, and 4 bases lay outside the gene matches. Germline V gene lookup returns CDR1 MNHEY and CDR2 SVGAGI. CDR3 length: 15 amino acids. The CDR3 loop reads CASSKQGGTNEKLFF. As DNA, the CDR3 is TGTGCCAGCAGTAAACAGGGGGGCACTAATGAAAAACTGTTTTTT.

The rearrangement links TRBV5-1 to TRBJ1-3, with D hard to call. The V gene's germline CDR1 is SGHRS and CDR2 YFSETQ. The CDR3 is 16 amino acids. Trimming took off 0 bases at V and 0 bases at J, with 10 bases between the two ends. CDR3 sequence: CASSLEGGYSGNTIYF. The DNA of the CDR3 is TGCGCCAGCAGCTTGGAAGGCGGATACTCTGGAAACACCATATATTTT. Supplemented by reference TRBV5-1 and TRBJ1-3, the full variable domain reads KAGVTQTPRYLIKTRGQQVTLSCSPISGHRSVSWYQQTPGQGLQFLFEYFSETQRNKGNFPGRFSGRQFSNSRSEMNVSTLELGDSALYLCASSLEGGYSGNTIYFGEGSWLTVV.

The genes are TRBV28 and TRBJ1-2; TRBD1 matches at 7 bases. Germline loops: CDR1 MDHEN, CDR2 SYDVKM. Trimming took 7 bases from V and 11 from J; bases not matched to a gene: 13. The CDR3 is made up of 13 amino acids. DNA of the CDR3: TGTGCCAGCACCTCGATGACAGGGCCAAAATACACCTTC. It yields the protein CASTSMTGPKYTF.

The chain joins TRBV4-1 to TRBJ1-1, with 9 positions matching TRBD1. The CDR3 extends over 18 amino acids. Germline lookup yields CDR1 MGHRA and CDR2 YSYEKL. V dropped 4 bases and J dropped 1; count of bases not matched to a gene: 13. The CDR3 nucleotides are TGCGCCAGCAGCCCGTCCGCCGGGACAGGGTATGAGAACACTGAAGCTTTCTTT. It is translated as CASSPSAGTGYENTEAFF.

This chain uses TRBV5-6 with TRBJ2-2; 9 bases match TRBD1. Looked up from germline, CDR1 is SGHDT and CDR2 is YYEEEE. Trimming at V came to 0 bases and at J to 5 bases, leaving 11 bases not matched to a gene. The CDR3 runs to 18 residues. In DNA form, the CDR3 reads TGTGCCAGCAGCTTGGCGAGGGGACAGGGATGGTCGACCGGGGAGCTGTTTTTT. Encoded protein: CASSLARGQGWSTGELFF.

The rearrangement uses TRBV29-1 and TRBJ1-1, with 8 bases fitting TRBD1. V shed 5 bases, J shed 1 base, and the junction held 3 bases outside the gene matches. Germline values: CDR1 SQVTM, CDR2 ANQGSEA. The CDR3 has 13 residues. CDR3 sequence (DNA): TGCAGCGTTCAACAGGGGGAGAACACTGAAGCTTTCTTT. Translated: CSVQQGENTEAFF.

The rearrangement joins TRBV6-6 to TRBJ1-2, with a tentative D call TRBD1 (5 bases). The germline V gene has CDR1 MNHNY and CDR2 SVGAGI (reference sequence). The CDR3 length is 15 residues. V shed 5 bases and J shed 0 bases, with 13 bases lying between them. The CDR3 sequence: CASSRGTRANYGYTF. CDR3 nucleotide sequence: TGTGCCAGCAGTCGGGGGACCCGCGCTAACTATGGCTACACCTTC.

As regards this clone: One junction end disagrees with the germline gene, perhaps due to a read error. The chain couples TRBV7-2 to TRBJ2-1; D may be TRBD1 (6 bases). Looked up from germline, CDR1 is SGHTA and CDR2 is FQGNSA. The CDR3 spans 15 residues. The CDR3 nucleotides are TGTGCCAGCAGCTTACAGGGGCAAGCTTACAGTGAGCAGTTCTTC. Residues: CASSLQGQAYSEQFF.

The chain is built from TRBV21-1 and TRBJ1-1. TRBV21-1 is a documented pseudogene. There are 15 residues in the CDR3. The DNA for the CDR3 is TGTGCCAGCAGCACCGCCGCGGGCTTGAACACTGAAGCTTTCTTT. It specifies CASSTAAGLNTEAFF.

The rearrangement joins TRBV5-6 to TRBJ1-1; 7 bases fit TRBD1. Germline V gene lookup returns CDR1 SGHDT and CDR2 YYEEEE. The trim removed 5 bases at V and 4 bases at J, leaving 5 bases unmatched. This CDR3 has 13 amino acids. CDR3 protein: CASRRQGGTEAFF. Written as DNA, the CDR3 is TGTGCCAGCAGGAGACAGGGAGGCACTGAAGCTTTCTTT.

The chain uses TRBV5-4 and TRBJ2-2; 14 nucleotides line up with TRBD2. The CDR3 loop spans 16 amino acids. V lost 4 bases, J lost 7 bases, and 6 bases stayed unmatched. CDR1 SGHNT and CDR2 YYREEE come from the germline V gene (reference sequence). The chain's CDR3 is CASSQGLAGALGELFF. For the CDR3, the DNA is TGTGCCAGCAGCCAGGGACTAGCGGGGGCTCTCGGGGAGCTGTTTTTT.

This clone has more than one count but fewer than ten. The CDR3 bases are TGTGCCACCAAAGGTAGAGGGCTTAGCAATCAGCCCCAGCATTTT. Its protein is CATKGRGLSNQPQHF. This sequence joins TRBV19 and TRBJ1-5; D unresolved. This CDR3 spans 15 amino acids. V was shortened by 10 bases and J by 0 bases, with 16 bases between the two germline ends. Germline assignment: CDR1 LNHDA and CDR2 SQIVND (reference sequence).

The genes are TRBV7-8 and TRBJ2-2; D uncertain. CDR3 length: 16 residues. V was pared by 1 base and J by 0 bases, with 9 bases between. Germline-derived CDR1 and CDR2 are SGHVS and FQNEAQ. CDR3 in amino acids: CASSLGASANTGELFF. Here the CDR3 DNA reads TGTGCCAGCAGCTTAGGGGCCTCGGCGAACACCGGGGAGCTGTTTTTT.

The chain employs TRBV29-1 and TRBJ2-5; D is unclear. Trimming took 1 base from V and 0 from J, leaving 6 bases between them. The CDR3 is 13 residues long. CDR1 is SQVTM, CDR2 ANQGSEA, per germline. In DNA, the CDR3 is TGCAGCGTTGAAGCCGGGTACCAAGAGACCCAGTACTTC. Protein: CSVEAGYQETQYF.

The rearrangement joins TRBV7-6 to TRBJ1-2, with TRBD1 matching over 9 bases. With 9 bases clipped from V and 4 bases from J, the junction kept 12 bases outside the gene matches. CDR1 and CDR2 from the germline V gene are SGHVS and FNYEAQ. The CDR3 spans 15 residues. CDR3 loop: CASSGTGRSGYGYTF. The CDR3, as DNA: TGTGCCAGTAGCGGGACAGGGCGGAGTGGCTATGGCTACACCTTC.

This clone was counted once. The V call is TRBV20-1, the J call TRBJ2-5; no clear D. CDR3 length: 9 amino acids. Germline V gene lookup returns CDR1 DFQATT and CDR2 SNEGSKA (reference sequence). Trimming took off 6 bases at V and 5 bases at J, with 4 bases between the two ends. The CDR3 DNA follows: TGCAGTGCCGGGGAGACCCAGTACTTC. It codes for CSAGETQYF.

This chain uses TRBV28 with TRBJ2-2; the match to TRBD1 covers 7 bases. This CDR3 region has 18 residues. CDR1 MDHEN and CDR2 SYDVKM come from the germline V gene. Unmatched junction bases numbered 16, after V lost 1 base and J lost 8 bases. The CDR3 DNA sequence: TGTGCCAGCAGTTTATTGAAGAATATCGGGACAGTCGGGGGGGAGCTGTTTTTT. It is translated as CASSLLKNIGTVGGELFF.